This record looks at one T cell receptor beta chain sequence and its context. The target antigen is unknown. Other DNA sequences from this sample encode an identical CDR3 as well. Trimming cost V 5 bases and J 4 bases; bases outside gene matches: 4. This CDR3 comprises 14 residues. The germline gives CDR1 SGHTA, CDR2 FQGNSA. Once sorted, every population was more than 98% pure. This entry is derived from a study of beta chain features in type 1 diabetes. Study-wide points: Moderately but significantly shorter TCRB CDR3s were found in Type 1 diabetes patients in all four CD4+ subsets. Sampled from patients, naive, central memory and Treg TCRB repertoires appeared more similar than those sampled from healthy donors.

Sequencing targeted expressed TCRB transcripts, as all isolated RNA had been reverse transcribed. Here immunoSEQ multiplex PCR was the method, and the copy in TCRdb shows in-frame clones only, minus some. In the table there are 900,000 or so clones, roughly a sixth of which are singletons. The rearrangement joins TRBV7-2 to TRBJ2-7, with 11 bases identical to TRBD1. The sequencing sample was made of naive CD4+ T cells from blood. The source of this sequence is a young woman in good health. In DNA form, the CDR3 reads TGTGCCAGCAGCCAAGGACAGGGGGCTTACGAGCAGTACTTC. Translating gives CASSQGQGAYEQYF.